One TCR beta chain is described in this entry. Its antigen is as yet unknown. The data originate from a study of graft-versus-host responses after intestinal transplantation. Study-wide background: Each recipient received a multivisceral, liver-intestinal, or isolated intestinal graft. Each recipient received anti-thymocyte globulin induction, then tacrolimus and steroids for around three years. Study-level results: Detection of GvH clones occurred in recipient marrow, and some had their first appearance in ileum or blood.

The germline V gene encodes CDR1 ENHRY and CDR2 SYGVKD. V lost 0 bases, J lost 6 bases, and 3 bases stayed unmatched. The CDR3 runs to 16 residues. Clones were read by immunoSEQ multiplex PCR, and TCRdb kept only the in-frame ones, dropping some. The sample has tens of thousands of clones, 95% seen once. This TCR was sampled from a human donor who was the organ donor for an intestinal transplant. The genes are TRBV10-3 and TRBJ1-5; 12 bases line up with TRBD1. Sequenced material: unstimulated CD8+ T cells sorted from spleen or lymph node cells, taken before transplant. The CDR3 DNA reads TGTGCCATCAGTGAGTCTGGGACAGGGGGCGGTCAGCCCCAGCATTTT. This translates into CAISESGTGGGQPQHF.